This record covers a single T cell receptor beta chain. The sample comes from a study of blood T cell repertoires in COVID-19. About the research overall: The analysed material was cDNA or gDNA that came from T cells, B-cell-depleted T cells, or PBMCs.

Trimming pared 3 bases from V and 7 bases from J, leaving 20 bases between. The CDR3 spans 16 residues. The germline gives CDR1 MNHEY, CDR2 SMNVEV (reference sequence). TCRdb's copy holds only in-frame clones and misses some; the assay was immunoSEQ multiplex PCR. The sample lists approximately 180,000 clones; 80% to 90% were seen once. The sequenced sample was peripheral blood. The TCR was taken from a man between 60 and 70 years old with acute or convalescent COVID-19. The V and J genes are TRBV27 and TRBJ2-3; D may be TRBD2 (5 bases). The CDR3 is CASSLLPGGRANTQYF. CDR3 DNA sequence: TGTGCCAGCAGTTTGTTACCTGGCGGGCGGGCGAATACGCAGTATTTT.